Below, one T cell receptor beta chain is given with its context. V gave up 6 bases and J gave up 1 base, with 7 bases separating them. This CDR3 is built from 13 residues. The V gene's germline CDR1 is MDHEN and CDR2 SYDVKM. This entry comes from a study of blood T cell repertoires in COVID-19. Libraries were prepared by immunoSEQ multiplex PCR; TCRdb keeps only in-frame clonotypes and omits some of them. The sample has 50,000 or so clones, roughly 83% seen once; the top ten hold approximately 2%. The chain combines TRBV28 with TRBJ1-5, with D unclear. Sequenced sample: peripheral blood. The TCR originated in a woman in her fifties or sixties with acute or convalescent COVID-19. CDR3 sequence reads: CASSRQSNQPQHF. The CDR3, as DNA: TGTGCCAGCAGCCGACAAAGCAATCAGCCCCAGCATTTT.